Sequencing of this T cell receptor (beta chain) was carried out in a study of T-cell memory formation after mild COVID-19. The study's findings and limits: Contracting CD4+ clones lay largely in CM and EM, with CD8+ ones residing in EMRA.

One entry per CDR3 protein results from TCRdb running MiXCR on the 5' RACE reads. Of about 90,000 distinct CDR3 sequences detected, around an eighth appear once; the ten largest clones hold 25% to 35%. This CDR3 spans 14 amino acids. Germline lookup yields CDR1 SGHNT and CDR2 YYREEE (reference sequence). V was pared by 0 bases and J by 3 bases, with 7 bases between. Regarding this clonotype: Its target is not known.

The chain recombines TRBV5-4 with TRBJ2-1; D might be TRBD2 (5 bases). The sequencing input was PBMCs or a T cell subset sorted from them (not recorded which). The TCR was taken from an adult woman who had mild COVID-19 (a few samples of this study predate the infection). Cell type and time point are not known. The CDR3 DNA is TGTGCCAGCAGCTTGGGAGGGTTCTACAATGAGCAGTTCTTC. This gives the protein CASSLGGFYNEQFF.